The rows below give T cell receptor beta chains drawn from one sample of a study of cytomegalovirus exposure and HLA in healthy donors. Libraries were prepared by immunoSEQ multiplex PCR; TCRdb keeps only in-frame clonotypes and omits some of them. The sample contains 120,000 or so clones, around 74% of which appear only once. The sample taken for sequencing was PBMCs. Receptor source: a woman in her 50s in good health and CMV-seropositive. Both conserved end residues are trimmed from each CDR3. D genes are given only for firm matches. Expanded clones get a size class; other rows say once, few or many, or leave the size out.

v_gene,j_gene,len,abundance,d_gene,CDR3aa
TRBV5-1,TRBJ1-1,14,NA,TRBD1,ASSPIPGQGGTEAF
TRBV2,TRBJ1-1,10,NA,NA,ASSRENTEAF
TRBV6-6,TRBJ2-2,12,few,TRBD1,ASVVTGATGELF
TRBV6-1,TRBJ1-1,13,once,NA,ASSDFQLRETEAF
TRBV2,TRBJ2-3,9,NA,NA,ASSASDTQY
TRBV2,TRBJ2-3,13,NA,NA,ASSDLAALADTQY
TRBV25-1,TRBJ2-2,12,few,NA,ASTRTGNTGELF
TRBV7-2,TRBJ1-5,13,NA,NA,ASSLWGESYQPQH
TRBV5-6,TRBJ2-7,10,few,NA,ASSPGSDEQY
TRBV5-4,TRBJ2-3,12,NA,NA,ASSLPGGTDTQY
TRBV30,TRBJ1-2,11,NA,NA,AWSVGALNGYT
TRBV7-9,TRBJ1-1,15,NA,NA,SSSPSRGGASGTEAF
TRBV9,TRBJ2-2,14,NA,TRBD2,ASSPLAGGGTGELF
TRBV9,TRBJ2-1,14,few,NA,ASSVLTHYTRDEQF
TRBV10-1,TRBJ2-7,11,NA,NA,ASSEDPGGEQY
TRBV6-5,TRBJ2-2,12,NA,NA,ASQGQGSTGELF
TRBV2,TRBJ2-1,9,few,NA,ASSLDNEQF
TRBV6-6,TRBJ2-3,14,NA,TRBD2,ASSPRGTRGPDTQY
TRBV7-9,TRBJ1-2,13,few,NA,ASSLGVAPAGGYT
TRBV27,TRBJ2-3,15,NA,NA,ASSLGGEGWGTDTQY
TRBV7-4,TRBJ2-7,13,few,TRBD2,ASSAGLDTPYEQY
TRBV5-6,TRBJ1-5,13,NA,NA,ASSSGSFGNQPQH
TRBV5-6,TRBJ2-3,14,NA,TRBD2,ASSLAGGGGADTQY
TRBV5-1,TRBJ2-4,12,NA,NA,ASGSGELGNIQY
TRBV19,TRBJ1-2,13,once,TRBD1,ASSLTRQGNYGYT
TRBV30,TRBJ1-3,12,NA,NA,AWSMGLLENTIY
TRBV6-6,TRBJ1-4,11,few,NA,ASGERTNEKLF
TRBV6-5,TRBJ1-5,12,NA,TRBD1,ASSPQGGNQPQH
TRBV5-4,TRBJ2-7,13,NA,TRBD1,ASSLPGQGSDEQY
TRBV20-1,TRBJ2-5,9,NA,NA,SASREETQY
TRBV2,TRBJ1-5,13,NA,TRBD1,ASRDDRGDNKPQH
TRBV12-2,TRBJ1-6,19,few,NA,ASRLVGVLSSGSSYNSPLH
TRBV7-2,TRBJ1-2,13,NA,NA,ASSLARGGVRGYT
TRBV29-1,TRBJ2-3,12,NA,TRBD2,SVERRGGTYTQY
TRBV27,TRBJ2-7,12,once,TRBD1,ASRGQGTSYEQY
TRBV5-8,TRBJ1-4,14,few,TRBD1,ASSQGGLGTNEKLF
TRBV7-2,TRBJ2-5,13,NA,TRBD1,ASSAATGGWETQY
TRBV6-5,TRBJ1-6,13,NA,NA,ASSYRREPNSPLH
TRBV11-3,TRBJ2-3,14,NA,TRBD2,ASSSGTSGAKDTQY
TRBV9,TRBJ2-1,13,NA,NA,ASSVSPRQYNEQF
TRBV7-2,TRBJ2-7,10,NA,TRBD2,ASSGRGDEQY
TRBV6-1,TRBJ2-3,12,NA,TRBD1,ASREDRATDTQY
TRBV5-1,TRBJ2-7,13,NA,NA,ASTSDRTATYEQY
TRBV6-5,TRBJ1-2,12,NA,NA,ASSPGQTSFGYP